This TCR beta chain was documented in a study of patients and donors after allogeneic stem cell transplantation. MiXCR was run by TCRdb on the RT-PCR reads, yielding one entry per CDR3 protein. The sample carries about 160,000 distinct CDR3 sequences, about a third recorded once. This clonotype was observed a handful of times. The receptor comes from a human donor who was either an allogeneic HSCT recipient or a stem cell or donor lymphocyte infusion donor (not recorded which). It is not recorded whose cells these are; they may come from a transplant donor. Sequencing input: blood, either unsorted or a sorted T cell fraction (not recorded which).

The CDR3 DNA reads as TGTGCCAGCAGTCCAGGGACCTTCGAAGCTTTCTTT. Protein sequence: CASSPGTFEAFF. The chain uses TRBV28 and TRBJ1-1; tentative D call: TRBD1 (5 bases). The length of the CDR3 is 12 residues. Trimming pared 5 bases from V and 8 bases from J, leaving 12 bases between. In germline, CDR1 is MDHEN, CDR2 SYDVKM.